What follows describes a single T cell receptor beta chain. In the original analysis: How many nucleated cells were present was estimated from reference gene primer amplification. Using immunoSEQ multiplex PCR, the repertoire was profiled, and TCRdb retains in-frame clones only, with some absent. The V and J calls and clone size are taken from that table; D and trimming were inferred from the DNA. The sample records about 170,000 clones, around 82% being singletons. Trimming pared 2 bases from V and 6 bases from J, leaving 21 bases between. Germline CDR1 and CDR2: SGHDT and YYEEEE. This CDR3 comprises 18 residues. The data belong to a study of blood T cell repertoires in COVID-19. Study in general: Samples came from the United States, Italy and Spain, spanning acute and convalescent COVID-19. T cells, B-cell-depleted T cells, or PBMCs supplied cDNA or gDNA.

V is TRBV5-6 and J is TRBJ1-6; D may be TRBD1 (6 bases). The source material was peripheral blood. This receptor was obtained from a man between 65 and 85 years old with active or convalescent COVID-19. CDR3 in DNA: TGTGCCAGCAGCTTAGTACAGGGCGGTCGCGGGGGTAATTCACCCCTCCACTTT. It specifies CASSLVQGGRGGNSPLHF.